This T cell receptor (beta chain) emerged from a study of blood T cells in healthy people across ages. Alongside a J-beta primer mix, a sample-barcoded 5' primer served in a second PCR lasting 7 to 11 cycles. TCRdb reprocessed the 5' RACE reads with MiXCR, giving one entry per CDR3 protein. The table lists hundreds of thousands of distinct CDR3 sequences, approximately 43% of them singletons. With 1 base clipped from V and 7 bases from J, the junction kept 13 bases outside the gene matches. CDR3 length equals 16 residues. CDR1 SGHTA and CDR2 FQGTGA come from the germline V gene. The source of this sequence is a woman aged 55-69 years in good health. Specimen: blood. V gene TRBV7-3 combines with J gene TRBJ2-7; 7 bases match TRBD2. CDR3 loop: CASSLIAGLLYNEQYF. For the CDR3, the DNA is TGTGCCAGCAGCTTAATCGCGGGACTACTCTACAATGAGCAGTACTTC.